This T cell receptor beta chain was captured by sequencing in a study of shared clonotypes between healthy human individuals. CD8 cells regarded as naive lacked CD45RO, were positively chosen for CCR7, and omitted terminally differentiated effector memory CD45RA+ cells. Some clones are missing from TCRdb's copy, which holds only in-frame ones; the method was immunoSEQ multiplex PCR. The sample has more than 2 million clones, over 85% seen once; the top ten hold more than 1.5%. Regarding the study as a whole: Around 4.7% of naive CD4 clonotypes were shared across several donors.

Details on this clone: Its matching antigen is unknown.

This clonotype originated in a man younger than 30 in good health. Some clones in this sample may be carry-over from other donors' samples. The sample taken for sequencing was naive CD8+ T cells from PBMCs.

This CDR3 reads CASSGGQGGSEQYF. The CDR3 DNA is TGCGCCAGCAGCGGGGGACAGGGGGGAAGCGAGCAGTACTTC. The chain combines TRBV10-1 with TRBJ2-7, with TRBD1 matching 11 bases. V shed 6 bases, J shed 6 bases, and the junction held 7 bases outside the gene matches. This CDR3 contains 14 residues. Germline loops: CDR1 WNHNN, CDR2 SYGVQD (reference sequence).